The rows below give T cell receptor beta chains drawn from one sample of a study of beta chain features in type 1 diabetes. TCRdb's copy holds only in-frame clones and misses some; the assay was immunoSEQ multiplex PCR. In the table there are a few hundred thousand clones, roughly 10% of which are singletons. Material for sequencing was naive CD4+ T cells from blood. Source of these receptors: a man aged 30 to 45 with type 1 diabetes. Both conserved end residues are part of each CDR3. A D gene is named only where the DNA matches it firmly. Some rows have no size entry. The others give once, few or many, or a class for an expanded clone.

clone_size	j_call	d_call	v_call	cdr3_aa	cdr3_nt
NA	TRBJ2-1	TRBD2	TRBV6-5	CASSYPSGGYNEQFF	TGTGCCAGCAGTTACCCTAGCGGGGGGTACAATGAGCAGTTCTTC
few	TRBJ1-2	NA	TRBV5-6	CASSLNRGGYTF	TGTGCCAGCAGCTTAAATCGGGGGGGCTACACCTTC
few	TRBJ2-3	TRBD2	TRBV5-1	CASSLGLAGDPDTQYF	TGCGCCAGCAGCTTGGGGCTAGCGGGGGACCCAGATACGCAGTATTTT
NA	TRBJ1-3	NA	TRBV4-1	CASSQEGRGGNTIYF	TGCGCCAGCAGCCAAGAAGGCAGGGGTGGAAACACCATATATTTT
NA	TRBJ2-3	TRBD2	TRBV15	CATSRERSGGWADTQYF	TGTGCCACCAGCAGAGAAAGGAGCGGGGGGTGGGCAGATACGCAGTATTTT
NA	TRBJ2-3	NA	TRBV2	CSSKTVRASTDTQYF	TGTTCCAGTAAAACAGTCAGAGCCAGCACAGATACGCAGTATTTT
few	TRBJ2-7	NA	TRBV30	CAWSALGYEQYF	TGTGCCTGGAGTGCCCTAGGCTACGAGCAGTACTTC
few	TRBJ2-1	TRBD1	TRBV18	CASSPDRAEQFF	TGTGCCAGCTCACCAGACAGGGCTGAGCAGTTCTTC
few	TRBJ1-1	NA	TRBV6-5	CASISGNTEAFF	TGTGCCAGCATCTCAGGGAACACTGAAGCTTTCTTT
few	TRBJ2-7	TRBD2	TRBV4-2	CASSQGIPTSGGEQYF	TGTGCCAGCAGCCAGGGAATACCGACTAGCGGGGGGGAGCAGTACTTC
NA	TRBJ1-5	NA	TRBV2	CASSADSNQPQHF	TGTGCCAGCAGCGCAGATAGCAATCAGCCCCAGCATTTT
NA	TRBJ1-1	TRBD1	TRBV9	CASSARDRENTEAFF	TGTGCCAGCAGCGCTAGGGACAGGGAGAACACTGAAGCTTTCTTT
NA	TRBJ2-1	NA	TRBV15	CATSSFTGEQFF	TGTGCCACCAGCAGCTTCACGGGTGAGCAGTTCTTC
few	TRBJ1-5	NA	TRBV6-6	CASRTGNQPQHF	TGTGCCAGCAGGACAGGCAATCAGCCCCAGCATTTT
few	TRBJ2-1	NA	TRBV28	CASSDNTYNEQFF	TGTGCCAGCAGTGACAACACCTACAATGAGCAGTTCTTC
NA	TRBJ1-2	NA	TRBV25-1	CASSESGDLNYGYTF	TGTGCCAGCAGTGAATCGGGGGATCTTAACTATGGCTACACCTTC
few	TRBJ1-4	TRBD1	TRBV27	CASRPTGGRYEKLFF	TGTGCCAGCAGGCCAACAGGGGGAAGATATGAAAAACTGTTTTTT
few	TRBJ2-3	TRBD1	TRBV29-1	CSVSGQGSDTQYF	TGCAGCGTTTCCGGACAGGGATCAGATACGCAGTATTTT
NA	TRBJ1-2	NA	TRBV5-1	CASSLAARGGGYGYTF	TGCGCCAGCAGCTTGGCCGCGCGGGGCGGTGGCTATGGCTACACCTTC